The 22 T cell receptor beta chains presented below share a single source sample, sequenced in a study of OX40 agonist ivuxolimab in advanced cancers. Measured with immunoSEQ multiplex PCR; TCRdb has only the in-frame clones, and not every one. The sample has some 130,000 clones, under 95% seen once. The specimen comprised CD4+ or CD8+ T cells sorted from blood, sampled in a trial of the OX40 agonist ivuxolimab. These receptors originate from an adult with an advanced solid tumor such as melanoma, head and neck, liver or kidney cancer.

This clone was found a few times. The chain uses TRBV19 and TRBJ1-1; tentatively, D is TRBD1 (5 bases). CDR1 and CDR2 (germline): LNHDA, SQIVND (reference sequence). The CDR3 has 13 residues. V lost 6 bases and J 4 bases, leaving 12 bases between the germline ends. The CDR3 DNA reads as TGTGCCAGTAGCTCAGGGTCGAGCACTGAAGCTTTCTTT. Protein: CASSSGSSTEAFF.

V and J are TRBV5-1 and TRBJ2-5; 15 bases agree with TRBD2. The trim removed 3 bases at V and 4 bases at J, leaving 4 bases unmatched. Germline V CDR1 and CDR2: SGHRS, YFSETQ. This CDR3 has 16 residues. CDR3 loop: CASSSQGLAGGETQYF. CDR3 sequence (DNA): TGCGCCAGCAGCTCCCAGGGACTAGCGGGGGGAGAGACCCAGTACTTC.

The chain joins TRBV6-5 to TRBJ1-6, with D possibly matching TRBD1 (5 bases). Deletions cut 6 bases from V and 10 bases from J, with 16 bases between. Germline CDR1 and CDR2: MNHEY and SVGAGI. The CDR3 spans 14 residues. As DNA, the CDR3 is TGTGCCAGCAGGGCCGGGCAGGGCGGCTCACCCCTCCACTTT. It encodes CASRAGQGGSPLHF.

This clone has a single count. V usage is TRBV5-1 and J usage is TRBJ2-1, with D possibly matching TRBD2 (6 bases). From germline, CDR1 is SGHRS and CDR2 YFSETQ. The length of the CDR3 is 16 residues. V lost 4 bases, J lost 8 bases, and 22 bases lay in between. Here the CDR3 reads CASSGGTLGVGDEQFF. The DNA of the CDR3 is TGCGCCAGCAGCGGCGGGACCCTAGGGGTCGGCGATGAGCAGTTCTTC.

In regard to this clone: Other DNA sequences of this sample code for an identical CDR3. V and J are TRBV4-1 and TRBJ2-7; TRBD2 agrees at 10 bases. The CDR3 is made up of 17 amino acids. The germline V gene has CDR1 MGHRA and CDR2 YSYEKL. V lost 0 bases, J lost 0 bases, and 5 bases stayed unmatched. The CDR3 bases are TGCGCCAGCAGCCAAGATTCAAGGACTAGCGGCTCCTACGAGCAGTACTTC. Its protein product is CASSQDSRTSGSYEQYF.

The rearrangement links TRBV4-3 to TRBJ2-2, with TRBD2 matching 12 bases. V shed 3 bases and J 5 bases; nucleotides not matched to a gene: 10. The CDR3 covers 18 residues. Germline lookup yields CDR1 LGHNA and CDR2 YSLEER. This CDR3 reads CASSQAPLAGGQTGELFF. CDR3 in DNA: TGCGCCAGCAGCCAGGCTCCACTAGCGGGGGGTCAGACCGGGGAGCTGTTTTTT.

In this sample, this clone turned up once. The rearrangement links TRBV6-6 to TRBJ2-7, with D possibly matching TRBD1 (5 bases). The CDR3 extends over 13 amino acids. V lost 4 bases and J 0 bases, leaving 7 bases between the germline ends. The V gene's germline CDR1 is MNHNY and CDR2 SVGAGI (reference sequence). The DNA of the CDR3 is TGTGCCAGCAGTTCCCAGGGCTCCTACGAGCAGTACTTC. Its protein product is CASSSQGSYEQYF.

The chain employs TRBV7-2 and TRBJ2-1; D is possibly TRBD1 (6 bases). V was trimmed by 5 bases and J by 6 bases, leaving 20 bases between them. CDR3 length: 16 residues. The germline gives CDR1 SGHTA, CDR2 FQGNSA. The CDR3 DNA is TGTGCCAGCAGCGCACAGGGATCCGGAGCCGGCAATGAGCAGTTCTTC. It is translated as CASSAQGSGAGNEQFF. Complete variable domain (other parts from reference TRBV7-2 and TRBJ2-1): GAGVSQSPSNKVTEKGKDVELRCDPISGHTALYWYRQSLGQGLEFLIYFQGNSAPDKSGLPSDRFSAERTGGSVSTLTIQRTQQEDSAVYLCASSAQGSGAGNEQFFGPGTRLTVL.

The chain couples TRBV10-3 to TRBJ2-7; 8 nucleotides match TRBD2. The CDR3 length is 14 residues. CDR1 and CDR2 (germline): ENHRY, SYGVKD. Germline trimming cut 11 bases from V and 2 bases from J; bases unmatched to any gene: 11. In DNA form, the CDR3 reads TGTGCCTCCCGGAGCGGGGGTGACCCCTACGAGCAGTACTTC. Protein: CASRSGGDPYEQYF.

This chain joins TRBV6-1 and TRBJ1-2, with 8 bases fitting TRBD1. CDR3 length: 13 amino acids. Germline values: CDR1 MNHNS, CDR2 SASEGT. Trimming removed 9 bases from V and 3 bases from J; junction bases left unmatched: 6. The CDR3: CASSGQVDYGYTF. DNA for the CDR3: TGTGCCAGTTCGGGACAGGTGGACTATGGCTACACCTTC.

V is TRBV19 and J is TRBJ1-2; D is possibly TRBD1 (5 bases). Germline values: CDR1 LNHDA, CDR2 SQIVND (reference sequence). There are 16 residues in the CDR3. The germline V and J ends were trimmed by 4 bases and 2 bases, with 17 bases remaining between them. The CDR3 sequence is CASSTNPGRNNYGYTF. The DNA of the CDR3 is TGTGCCAGTAGTACTAACCCGGGACGGAACAACTATGGCTACACCTTC.

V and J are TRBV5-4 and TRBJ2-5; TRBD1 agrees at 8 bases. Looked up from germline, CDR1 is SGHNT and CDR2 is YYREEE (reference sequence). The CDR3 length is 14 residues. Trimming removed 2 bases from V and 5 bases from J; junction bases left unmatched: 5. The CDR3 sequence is CASSFQGARETQYF. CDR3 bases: TGTGCCAGCAGCTTTCAGGGGGCAAGGGAGACCCAGTACTTC.

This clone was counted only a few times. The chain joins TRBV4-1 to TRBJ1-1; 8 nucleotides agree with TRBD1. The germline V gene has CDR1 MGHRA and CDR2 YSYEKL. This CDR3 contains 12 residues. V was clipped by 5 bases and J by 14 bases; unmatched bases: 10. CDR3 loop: CASSSQGADPFF. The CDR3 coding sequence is TGCGCCAGCAGCTCTCAGGGGGCGGACCCCTTCTTT.

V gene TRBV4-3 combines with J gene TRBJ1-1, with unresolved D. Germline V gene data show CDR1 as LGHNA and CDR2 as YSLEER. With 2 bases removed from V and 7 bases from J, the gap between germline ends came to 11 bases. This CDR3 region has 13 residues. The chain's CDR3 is CASSQLAIHEAFF. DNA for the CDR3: TGCGCCAGCAGCCAACTAGCCATACATGAAGCTTTCTTT.

As DNA, the CDR3 is TGTGCCAGCAGCCATCCTGGACTAGCTCGAGAGACCCAGTACTTC. This codes for CASSHPGLARETQYF. V is TRBV7-2 and J is TRBJ2-5; 8 nucleotides line up with TRBD2. Germline V lookup: CDR1 SGHTA, CDR2 FQGNSA. Trimming took 5 bases from V and 4 from J; bases not matched to a gene: 9. The CDR3 loop spans 15 amino acids.

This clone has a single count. The CDR3 DNA reads TGCGCCAGCAGTGAGTCCCCAGATACGCAGTATTTT. Protein sequence: CASSESPDTQYF. The chain has TRBV10-1 and TRBJ2-3; D not certain. Deletions cut 0 bases from V and 4 bases from J, with 2 bases between. The CDR3 contains 12 residues. CDR1 WNHNN and CDR2 SYGVQD come from the germline V gene (reference sequence).

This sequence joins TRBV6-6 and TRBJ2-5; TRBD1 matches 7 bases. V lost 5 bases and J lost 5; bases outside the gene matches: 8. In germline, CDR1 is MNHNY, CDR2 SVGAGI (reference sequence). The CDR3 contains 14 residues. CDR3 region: CASSTLQGTETQYF. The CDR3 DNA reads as TGTGCCAGCAGTACTTTACAGGGGACGGAGACCCAGTACTTC.

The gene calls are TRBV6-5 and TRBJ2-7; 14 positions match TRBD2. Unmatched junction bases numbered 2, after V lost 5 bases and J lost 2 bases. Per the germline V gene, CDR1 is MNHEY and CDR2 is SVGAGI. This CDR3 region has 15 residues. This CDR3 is CASSRTSGGPYEQYF. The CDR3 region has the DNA TGTGCCAGCAGTCGGACTAGCGGGGGGCCCTACGAGCAGTACTTC.

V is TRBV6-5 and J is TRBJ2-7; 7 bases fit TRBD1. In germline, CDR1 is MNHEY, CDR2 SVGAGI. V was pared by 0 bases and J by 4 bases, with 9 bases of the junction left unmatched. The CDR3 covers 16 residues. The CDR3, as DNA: TGTGCCAGCAGTTACTCGGCCCCAGGGACAGTTTACGAGCAGTACTTC. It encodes CASSYSAPGTVYEQYF.

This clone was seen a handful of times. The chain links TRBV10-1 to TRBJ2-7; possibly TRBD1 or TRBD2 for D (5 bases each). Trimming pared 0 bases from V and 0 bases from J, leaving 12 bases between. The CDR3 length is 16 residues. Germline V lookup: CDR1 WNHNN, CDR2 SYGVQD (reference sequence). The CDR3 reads CASSESGDPGSYEQYF. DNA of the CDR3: TGCGCCAGCAGTGAGTCGGGGGATCCGGGCTCCTACGAGCAGTACTTC.

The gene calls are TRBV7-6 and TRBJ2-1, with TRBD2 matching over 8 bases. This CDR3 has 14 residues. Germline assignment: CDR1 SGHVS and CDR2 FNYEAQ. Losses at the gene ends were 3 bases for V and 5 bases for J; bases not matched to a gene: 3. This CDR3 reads CASSFRGGDNEQFF. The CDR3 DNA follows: TGTGCCAGCAGCTTTCGGGGGGGGGACAATGAGCAGTTCTTC.

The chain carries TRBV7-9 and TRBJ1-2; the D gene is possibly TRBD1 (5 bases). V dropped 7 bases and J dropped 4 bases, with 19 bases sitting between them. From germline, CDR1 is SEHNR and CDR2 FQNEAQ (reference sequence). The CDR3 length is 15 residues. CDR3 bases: TGTGCCAGCAACGATGGGGACGTCCGGAGCTATGGCTACACCTTC. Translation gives CASNDGDVRSYGYTF. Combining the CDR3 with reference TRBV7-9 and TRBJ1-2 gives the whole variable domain DTGVSQNPRHKITKRGQNVTFRCDPISEHNRLYWYRQTLGQGPEFLTYFQNEAQLEKSRLLSDRFSAERPKGSFSTLEIQRTEQGDSAMYLCASNDGDVRSYGYTFGSGTRLTVV.